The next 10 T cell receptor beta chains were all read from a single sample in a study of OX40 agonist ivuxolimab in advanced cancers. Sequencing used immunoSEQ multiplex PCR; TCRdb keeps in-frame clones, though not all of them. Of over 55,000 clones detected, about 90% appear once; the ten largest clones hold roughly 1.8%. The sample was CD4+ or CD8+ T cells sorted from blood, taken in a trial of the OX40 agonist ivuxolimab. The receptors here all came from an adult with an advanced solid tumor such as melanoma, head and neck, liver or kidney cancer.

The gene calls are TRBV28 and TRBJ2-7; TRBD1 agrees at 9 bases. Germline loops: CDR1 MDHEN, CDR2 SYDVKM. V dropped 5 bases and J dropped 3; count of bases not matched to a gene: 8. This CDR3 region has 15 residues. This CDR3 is CASSTGQGRIYEQYF. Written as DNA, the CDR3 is TGTGCCAGCAGTACGGGACAGGGTAGGATCTACGAGCAGTACTTC.

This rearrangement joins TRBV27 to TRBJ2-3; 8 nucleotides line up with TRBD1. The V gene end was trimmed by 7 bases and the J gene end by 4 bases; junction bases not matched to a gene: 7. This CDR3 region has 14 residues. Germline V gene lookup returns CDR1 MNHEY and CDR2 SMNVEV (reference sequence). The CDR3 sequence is CASIDRGRADTQYF. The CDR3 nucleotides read TGTGCCAGCATCGACAGGGGTCGCGCAGATACGCAGTATTTT.

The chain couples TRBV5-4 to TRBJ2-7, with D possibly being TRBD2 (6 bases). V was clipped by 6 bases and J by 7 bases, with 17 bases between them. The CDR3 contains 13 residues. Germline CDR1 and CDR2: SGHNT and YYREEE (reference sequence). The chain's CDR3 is CASTVGLEGEQYF. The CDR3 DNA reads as TGTGCCAGCACCGTTGGACTGGAGGGAGAGCAGTACTTC.

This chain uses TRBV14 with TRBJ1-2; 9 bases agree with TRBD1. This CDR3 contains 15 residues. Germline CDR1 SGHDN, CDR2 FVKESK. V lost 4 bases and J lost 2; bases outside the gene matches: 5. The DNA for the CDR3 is TGTGCCAGCAGCCGATTACAGGGGGCCAACTATGGCTACACCTTC. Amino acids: CASSRLQGANYGYTF.

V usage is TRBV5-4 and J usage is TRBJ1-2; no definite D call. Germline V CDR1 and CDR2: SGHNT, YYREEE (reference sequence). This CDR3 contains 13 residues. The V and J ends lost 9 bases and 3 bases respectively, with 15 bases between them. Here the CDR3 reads CATLPEADYGYTF. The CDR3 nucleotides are TGTGCCACCCTGCCTGAGGCTGACTATGGCTACACCTTC.

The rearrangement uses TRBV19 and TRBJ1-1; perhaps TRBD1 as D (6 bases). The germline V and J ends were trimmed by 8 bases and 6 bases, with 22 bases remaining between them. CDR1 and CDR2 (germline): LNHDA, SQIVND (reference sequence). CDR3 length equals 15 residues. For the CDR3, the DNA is TGTGCCAGTTTCACCCTCGGGGGCCCTGTTCCTGAAGCTTTCTTT. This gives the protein CASFTLGGPVPEAFF. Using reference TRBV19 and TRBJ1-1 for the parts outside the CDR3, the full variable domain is DGGITQSPKYLFRKEGQNVTLSCEQNLNHDAMYWYRQDPGQGLRLIYYSQIVNDFQKGDIAEGYSVSREKKESFPLTVTSAQKNPTAFYLCASFTLGGPVPEAFFGQGTRLTVV.

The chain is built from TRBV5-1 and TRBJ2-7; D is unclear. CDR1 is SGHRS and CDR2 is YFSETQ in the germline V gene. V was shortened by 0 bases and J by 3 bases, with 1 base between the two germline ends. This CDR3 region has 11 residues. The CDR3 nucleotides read TGCGCCAGCAGCTTGGACTACGAGCAGTACTTC. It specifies CASSLDYEQYF.

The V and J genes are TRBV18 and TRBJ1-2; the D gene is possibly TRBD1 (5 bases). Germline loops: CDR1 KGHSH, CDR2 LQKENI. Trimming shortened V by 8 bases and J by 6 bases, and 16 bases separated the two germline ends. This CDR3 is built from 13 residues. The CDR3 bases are TGTGCCAGCCAGGGCGGGAGCCGAGATGGCTACACCTTC. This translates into CASQGGSRDGYTF.

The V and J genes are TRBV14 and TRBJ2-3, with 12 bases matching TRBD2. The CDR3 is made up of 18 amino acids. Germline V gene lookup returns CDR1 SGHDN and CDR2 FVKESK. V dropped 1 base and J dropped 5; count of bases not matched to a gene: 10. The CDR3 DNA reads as TGTGCCAGCAGCCAAGCCACATCTAGCGGGGGGGCCCTAGATACGCAGTATTTT. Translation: CASSQATSSGGALDTQYF.

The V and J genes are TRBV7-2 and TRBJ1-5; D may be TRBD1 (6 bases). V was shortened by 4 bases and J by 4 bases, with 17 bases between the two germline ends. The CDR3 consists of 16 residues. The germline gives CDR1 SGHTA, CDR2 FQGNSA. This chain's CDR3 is CASSYYATGPNQPQHF. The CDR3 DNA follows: TGTGCCAGCAGCTACTACGCGACAGGCCCAAATCAGCCCCAGCATTTT. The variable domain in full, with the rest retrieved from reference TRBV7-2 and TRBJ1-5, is GAGVSQSPSNKVTEKGKDVELRCDPISGHTALYWYRQSLGQGLEFLIYFQGNSAPDKSGLPSDRFSAERTGGSVSTLTIQRTQQEDSAVYLCASSYYATGPNQPQHFGDGTRLSIL.